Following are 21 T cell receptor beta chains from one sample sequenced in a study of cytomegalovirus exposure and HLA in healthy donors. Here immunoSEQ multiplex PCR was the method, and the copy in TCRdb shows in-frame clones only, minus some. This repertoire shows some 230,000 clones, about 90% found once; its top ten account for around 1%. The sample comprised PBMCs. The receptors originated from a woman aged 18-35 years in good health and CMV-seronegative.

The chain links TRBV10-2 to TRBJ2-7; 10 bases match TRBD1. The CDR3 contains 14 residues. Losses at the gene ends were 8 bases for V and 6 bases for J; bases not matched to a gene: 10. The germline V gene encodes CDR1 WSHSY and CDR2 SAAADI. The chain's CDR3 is CASALGTGALEQYF. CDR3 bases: TGCGCCAGCGCCCTCGGGACAGGGGCTCTCGAGCAGTACTTC.

This chain's CDR3 is CASGEGSYEQYF. The CDR3 nucleotides are TGTGCCAGCGGGGAGGGCTCCTACGAGCAGTACTTC. The gene calls are TRBV21-1 and TRBJ2-7; the D call of TRBD2 is as the table states it, not checked on the DNA. TRBV21-1 is assigned pseudogene status. CDR3 size: 12 residues.

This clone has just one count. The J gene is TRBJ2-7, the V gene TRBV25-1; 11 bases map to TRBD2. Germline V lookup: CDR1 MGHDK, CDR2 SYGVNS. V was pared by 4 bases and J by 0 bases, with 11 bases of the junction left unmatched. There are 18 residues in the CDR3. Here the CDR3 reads CASSAPGLAEGRSYEQYF. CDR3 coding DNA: TGTGCCAGCAGTGCGCCGGGACTAGCGGAGGGCCGCTCCTACGAGCAGTACTTC.

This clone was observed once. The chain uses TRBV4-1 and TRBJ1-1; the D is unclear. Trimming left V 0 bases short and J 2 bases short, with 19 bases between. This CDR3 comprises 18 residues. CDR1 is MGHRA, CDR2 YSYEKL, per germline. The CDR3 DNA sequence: TGCGCCAGCAGCCAAGATCCGTGGCAGCGATTACAAAACACTGAAGCTTTCTTT. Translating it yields CASSQDPWQRLQNTEAFF.

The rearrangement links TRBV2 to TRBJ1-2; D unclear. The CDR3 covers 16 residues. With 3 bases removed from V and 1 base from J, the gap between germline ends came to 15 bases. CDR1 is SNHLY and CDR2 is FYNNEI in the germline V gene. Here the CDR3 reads CASSDGWEQSNYGYTF. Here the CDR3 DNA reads TGTGCCAGCAGTGATGGATGGGAGCAGAGTAACTATGGCTACACCTTC.

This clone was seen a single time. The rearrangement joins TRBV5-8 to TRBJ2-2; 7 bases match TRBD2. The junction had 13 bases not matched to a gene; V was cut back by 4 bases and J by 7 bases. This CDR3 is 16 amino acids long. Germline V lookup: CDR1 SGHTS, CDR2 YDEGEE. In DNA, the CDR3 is TGTGCCAGCAGCCCGTGGCTAGCGGTAACGGGCGGGGAGCTGTTTTTT. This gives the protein CASSPWLAVTGGELFF.

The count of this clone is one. This CDR3 is CASLINTEAFF. In DNA form, the CDR3 reads TGTGCCAGCCTTATCAACACTGAAGCTTTCTTT. V is TRBV6-6 and J is TRBJ1-1; no definite D call. This CDR3 has 11 residues. The V and J ends lost 8 bases and 2 bases respectively, with 6 bases between them. Per the germline V gene, CDR1 is MNHNY and CDR2 is SVGAGI (reference sequence).

The DNA of the CDR3 is TGCGCCAGCAGCTTGGACCGGACAGGGCCAGAAGAGACCCAGTACTTC. Translating it yields CASSLDRTGPEETQYF. The chain combines TRBV5-1 with TRBJ2-5; TRBD1 agrees at 8 bases. The V gene end was trimmed by 0 bases and the J gene end by 3 bases; junction bases not matched to a gene: 7. The CDR3 spans 16 residues. Germline assignment: CDR1 SGHRS and CDR2 YFSETQ.

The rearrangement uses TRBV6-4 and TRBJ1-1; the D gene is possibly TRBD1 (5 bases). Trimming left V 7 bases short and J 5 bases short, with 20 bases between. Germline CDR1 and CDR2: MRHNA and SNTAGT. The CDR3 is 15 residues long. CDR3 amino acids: CASNHRPHGGTEAFF. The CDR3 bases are TGTGCCAGCAATCACAGGCCCCACGGGGGGACTGAAGCTTTCTTT.

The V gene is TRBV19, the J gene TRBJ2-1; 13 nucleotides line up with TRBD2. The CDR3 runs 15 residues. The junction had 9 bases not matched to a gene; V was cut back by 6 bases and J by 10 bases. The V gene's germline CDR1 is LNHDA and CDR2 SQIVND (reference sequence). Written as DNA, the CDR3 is TGTGCCAGTAGCCCTGGACTAGCGGGGGCTAACGAGCAGTTCTTC. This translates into CASSPGLAGANEQFF.

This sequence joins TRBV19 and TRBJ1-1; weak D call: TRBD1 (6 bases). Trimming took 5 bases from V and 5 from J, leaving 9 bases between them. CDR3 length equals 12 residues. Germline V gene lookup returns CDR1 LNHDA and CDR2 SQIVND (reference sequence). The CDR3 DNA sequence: TGTGCCAGTAGTCTACAGGGTACTGAAGCTTTCTTT. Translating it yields CASSLQGTEAFF.

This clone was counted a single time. The CDR3 is CASTEGSEQYF. The CDR3 nucleotides are TGTGCCAGCACGGAGGGAAGCGAGCAGTACTTC. V gene TRBV7-8 combines with J gene TRBJ2-7; the D gene is possibly TRBD2 (6 bases). The length of the CDR3 is 11 residues. V gave up 7 bases and J gave up 6 bases, with 10 bases separating them. Germline CDR1 SGHVS, CDR2 FQNEAQ.

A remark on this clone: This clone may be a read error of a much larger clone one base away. CDR3 DNA sequence: TGTGCCAGCAGCTTAGGGTCAGGGAACACTGAAGCTTTCTTT. It codes for CASSLGSGNTEAFF. The V and J genes are TRBV11-2 and TRBJ1-1; no reliable D call. Germline values: CDR1 SGHAT, CDR2 FQNNGV. This CDR3 contains 14 residues. V was shortened by 1 base and J by 1 base, with 7 bases between the two germline ends.

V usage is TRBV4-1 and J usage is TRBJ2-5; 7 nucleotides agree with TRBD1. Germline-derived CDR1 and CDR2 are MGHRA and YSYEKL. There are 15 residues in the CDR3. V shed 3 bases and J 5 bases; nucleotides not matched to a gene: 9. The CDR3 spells CASSHPPTGSETQYF. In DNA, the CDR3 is TGCGCCAGCAGCCATCCACCGACAGGGTCGGAGACCCAGTACTTC.

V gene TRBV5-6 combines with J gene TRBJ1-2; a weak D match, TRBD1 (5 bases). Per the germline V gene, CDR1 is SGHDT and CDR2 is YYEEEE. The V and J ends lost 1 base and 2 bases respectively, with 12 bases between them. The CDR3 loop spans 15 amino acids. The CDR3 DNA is TGTGCCAGCAGCTTGTTAATGGCAGGGAACTATGGCTACACCTTC. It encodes CASSLLMAGNYGYTF.

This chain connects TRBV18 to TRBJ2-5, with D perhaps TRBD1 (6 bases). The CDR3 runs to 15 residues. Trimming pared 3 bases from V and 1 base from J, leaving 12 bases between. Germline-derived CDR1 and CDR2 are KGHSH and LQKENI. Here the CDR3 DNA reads TGTGCCAGCTCACCTGAGGGACACCGCCAAGAGACCCAGTACTTC. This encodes CASSPEGHRQETQYF.

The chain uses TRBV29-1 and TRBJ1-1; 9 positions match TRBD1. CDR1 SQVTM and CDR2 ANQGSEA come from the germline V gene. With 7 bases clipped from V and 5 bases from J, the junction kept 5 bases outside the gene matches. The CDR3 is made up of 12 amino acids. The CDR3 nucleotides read TGCAGCGCGCCACAGGGGGCGACTGAAGCTTTCTTT. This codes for CSAPQGATEAFF. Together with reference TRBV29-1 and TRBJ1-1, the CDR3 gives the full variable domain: SAVISQKPSRDICQRGTSLTIQCQVDSQVTMMFWYRQQPGQSLTLIATANQGSEATYESGFVIDKFPISRPNLTFSTLTVSNMSPEDSSIYLCSAPQGATEAFFGQGTRLTVV.

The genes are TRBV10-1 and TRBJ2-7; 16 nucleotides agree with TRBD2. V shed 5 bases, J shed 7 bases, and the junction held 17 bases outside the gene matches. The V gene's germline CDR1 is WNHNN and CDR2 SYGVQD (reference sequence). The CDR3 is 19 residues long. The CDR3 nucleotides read TGCGCCAGCAGTCCACATCCGGGACTAGCGGGAGGGCGATTTTTGGAGCAGTACTTC. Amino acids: CASSPHPGLAGGRFLEQYF.

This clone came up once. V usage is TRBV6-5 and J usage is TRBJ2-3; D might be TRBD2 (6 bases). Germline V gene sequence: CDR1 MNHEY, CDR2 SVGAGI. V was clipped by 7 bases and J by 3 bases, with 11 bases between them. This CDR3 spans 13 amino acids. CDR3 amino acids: CASTSSGTDTQYF. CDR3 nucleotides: TGTGCCAGCACGAGTAGCGGAACAGATACGCAGTATTTT.

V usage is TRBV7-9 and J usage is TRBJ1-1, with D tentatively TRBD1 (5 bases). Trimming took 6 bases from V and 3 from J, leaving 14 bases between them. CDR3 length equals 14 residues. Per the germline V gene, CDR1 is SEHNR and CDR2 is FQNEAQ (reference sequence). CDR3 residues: CASRYPGHDTEAFF. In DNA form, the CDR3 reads TGTGCCAGCAGGTATCCAGGGCACGACACTGAAGCTTTCTTT.

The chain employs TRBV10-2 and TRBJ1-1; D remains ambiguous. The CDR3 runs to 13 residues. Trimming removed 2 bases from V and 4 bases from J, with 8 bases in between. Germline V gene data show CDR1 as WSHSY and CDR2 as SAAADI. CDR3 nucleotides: TGCGCCAGCAGTGAGAACCGCGGCACTGAAGCTTTCTTT. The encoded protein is CASSENRGTEAFF.